A single sample gave rise to the 32 T cell receptor beta chains below, sequenced in a study of OX40 agonist ivuxolimab in advanced cancers. The table came from immunoSEQ multiplex PCR; TCRdb's copy has only in-frame clones and leaves some out. The table shows 60,000 to 80,000 clones, with roughly nine tenths occurring only once. The sequenced sample was CD4+ or CD8+ T cells sorted from blood, obtained in a trial of the OX40 agonist ivuxolimab. The receptors were gathered from an adult with an advanced solid tumor such as melanoma, head and neck, liver or kidney cancer.

V gene TRBV19 combines with J gene TRBJ1-1; 11 nucleotides line up with TRBD1. Looked up from germline, CDR1 is LNHDA and CDR2 is SQIVND (reference sequence). Germline trimming cut 5 bases from V and 6 bases from J; bases unmatched to any gene: 8. There are 15 residues in the CDR3. The CDR3 loop is CASSPSRTGGPEAFF. The CDR3 region has the DNA TGTGCCAGTAGTCCCTCCCGGACAGGGGGCCCTGAAGCTTTCTTT.

Only one count was recorded for this clone. The gene calls are TRBV4-1 and TRBJ2-5; tentatively, D is TRBD1 (6 bases). The CDR3 covers 14 residues. CDR1 is MGHRA and CDR2 is YSYEKL in the germline V gene. V lost 4 bases to trimming and J lost 5 bases, with 14 bases between them. The DNA of the CDR3 is TGCGCCAGCAGCCGGAGGACAGTGGTGGAGACCCAGTACTTC. This translates into CASSRRTVVETQYF.

This chain connects TRBV7-9 to TRBJ1-1; D might be TRBD1 (6 bases). Trimming cost V 7 bases and J 11 bases, with 20 bases left between them. There are 13 residues in the CDR3. CDR1 and CDR2 (germline): SEHNR, FQNEAQ (reference sequence). This chain's CDR3 is CASTPEGELSAFF. CDR3 in DNA: TGTGCCAGCACCCCCGAGGGGGAGCTGTCTGCTTTCTTT.

V and J are TRBV23-1 and TRBJ1-6; 8 bases are shared with TRBD1. TRBV23-1 is annotated as an ORF whose role is uncertain. The CDR3 is 19 amino acids. V gave up 0 bases and J gave up 2 bases; unmatched junction bases: 9. This chain's CDR3 is CASSQSGRGRFAYNSPLHF. Here the CDR3 DNA reads TGCGCCAGCAGTCAATCAGGCAGGGGGCGCTTCGCCTATAATTCACCCCTCCACTTT.

The chain links TRBV6-6 to TRBJ1-5, with D hard to call. Germline CDR1 is MNHNY and CDR2 is SVGAGI (reference sequence). This CDR3 has 14 residues. Trimming took 0 bases from V and 6 from J, leaving 9 bases between them. Here the CDR3 reads CASSYSGQVQPQHF. The CDR3 DNA is TGTGCCAGCAGTTACTCAGGGCAAGTTCAGCCCCAGCATTTT.

The J gene is TRBJ2-3, the V gene TRBV28; 7 bases match TRBD2. Trimming cost V 5 bases and J 0 bases; bases outside gene matches: 11. The germline CDR1 and CDR2 sequences are MDHEN and SYDVKM. The CDR3 length is 17 residues. Here the CDR3 reads CASSEWELAVSTDTQYF. The DNA of the CDR3 is TGTGCCAGCAGTGAATGGGAGCTAGCGGTTAGCACAGATACGCAGTATTTT. Using reference TRBV28 and TRBJ2-3 for the parts outside the CDR3, the full variable domain is DVKVTQSSRYLVKRTGEKVFLECVQDMDHENMFWYRQDPGLGLRLIYFSYDVKMKEKGDIPEGYSVSREKKERFSLILESASTNQTSMYLCASSEWELAVSTDTQYFGPGTRLTVL.

This clone has a single count. This chain uses TRBV6-5 with TRBJ2-5, with 10 bases matching TRBD1. V shed 7 bases, J shed 5 bases, and the junction held 7 bases outside the gene matches. The germline V gene encodes CDR1 MNHEY and CDR2 SVGAGI. The CDR3 totals 14 residues. The CDR3 region has the DNA TGTGCCAGCACACAACCGGGACAGGGGGAGACCCAGTACTTC. Amino acids: CASTQPGQGETQYF.

A few counts support this clone. The chain joins TRBV14 to TRBJ1-1, with D unresolved. V was clipped by 0 bases and J by 4 bases, with 12 bases between them. This CDR3 is 15 amino acids long. Germline CDR1 is SGHDN and CDR2 is FVKESK. CDR3 protein: CASSQEWRVGTEAFF. CDR3 nucleotide sequence: TGTGCCAGCAGCCAAGAGTGGAGAGTAGGCACTGAAGCTTTCTTT.

The V call is TRBV6-5, the J call TRBJ1-4, with D hard to call. Deletions cut 2 bases from V and 0 bases from J, with 4 bases between. CDR3 size: 14 residues. Germline loops: CDR1 MNHEY, CDR2 SVGAGI. Here the CDR3 reads CASSYQATNEKLFF. The CDR3 region has the DNA TGTGCCAGCAGTTACCAGGCAACTAATGAAAAACTGTTTTTT.

The chain is built from TRBV7-9 and TRBJ2-1; D might be TRBD1 (6 bases). Trimming cost V 5 bases and J 9 bases, with 11 bases left between them. The CDR3 runs 12 residues. Looked up from germline, CDR1 is SEHNR and CDR2 is FQNEAQ (reference sequence). The CDR3 nucleotides are TGTGCCAGCAGCGCAGGGGCAGGTGAGCAGTTCTTC. It is translated as CASSAGAGEQFF. Full variable domain (outside the CDR3, taken from reference TRBV7-9 and TRBJ2-1): DTGVSQNPRHKITKRGQNVTFRCDPISEHNRLYWYRQTLGQGPEFLTYFQNEAQLEKSRLLSDRFSAERPKGSFSTLEIQRTEQGDSAMYLCASSAGAGEQFFGPGTRLTVL.

The chain carries TRBV5-1 and TRBJ2-3; D is ambiguous. V was shortened by 0 bases and J by 2 bases, with 10 bases between the two germline ends. The germline V gene has CDR1 SGHRS and CDR2 YFSETQ. The CDR3 spans 15 residues. CDR3 sequence: CASSLAGFDTDTQYF. The DNA of the CDR3 is TGCGCCAGCAGCTTGGCCGGATTCGACACAGATACGCAGTATTTT.

This chain links TRBV18 with TRBJ1-3, with D maybe TRBD1 (5 bases). The CDR3 totals 15 residues. CDR1 KGHSH and CDR2 LQKENI come from the germline V gene. Trimming took 5 bases from V and 0 from J, leaving 11 bases between them. The CDR3 spells CASSTTGFSGNTIYF. DNA for the CDR3: TGTGCCAGCTCAACAACAGGTTTCTCTGGAAACACCATATATTTT. The full variable domain, rest sourced from reference TRBV18 and TRBJ1-3, is NAGVMQNPRHLVRRRGQEARLRCSPMKGHSHVYWYRQLPEEGLKFMVYLQKENIIDESGMPKERFSAEFPKEGPSILRIQQVVRGDSAAYFCASSTTGFSGNTIYFGEGSWLTVV.

The V call is TRBV28, the J call TRBJ2-7; TRBD1 matches 12 bases. The CDR3 spans 16 residues. Per the germline V gene, CDR1 is MDHEN and CDR2 is SYDVKM. The V and J ends lost 5 bases and 4 bases, in that order; junction bases with no gene match: 9. As DNA, the CDR3 is TGTGCCAGCAGTCCCTTCCCGGGACAGGGGGCGTACGAGCAGTACTTC. It specifies CASSPFPGQGAYEQYF.

This chain links TRBV10-2 with TRBJ2-7, with D possibly matching TRBD1 (5 bases). V was trimmed by 2 bases and J by 4 bases, leaving 12 bases between them. CDR1 is WSHSY, CDR2 SAAADI, per germline. There are 14 residues in the CDR3. CDR3: CASSEGQGVYEQYF. DNA of the CDR3: TGCGCCAGCAGTGAGGGGCAGGGCGTTTACGAGCAGTACTTC.

The V gene is TRBV10-1, the J gene TRBJ2-5; TRBD1 aligns across 11 bases. The CDR3 runs to 16 residues. Trimming took 3 bases from V and 1 from J; bases not matched to a gene: 4. Germline lookup yields CDR1 WNHNN and CDR2 SYGVQD (reference sequence). The CDR3 reads CASSEPGTGGQETQYF. The CDR3 nucleotides read TGCGCCAGCAGTGAACCCGGGACAGGGGGCCAAGAGACCCAGTACTTC.

This clone was picked up one time. The chain combines TRBV19 with TRBJ2-7; 7 bases are shared with TRBD1. Losses at the gene ends were 3 bases for V and 0 bases for J; bases not matched to a gene: 2. The CDR3 has 14 residues. CDR1 is LNHDA and CDR2 is SQIVND in the germline V gene (reference sequence). As DNA, the CDR3 is TGTGCCAGTAGTATGACAGGGCTCTCCTACGAGCAGTACTTC. Translated: CASSMTGLSYEQYF.

The V and J genes are TRBV14 and TRBJ1-2, with 9 bases identical to TRBD1. This CDR3 has 14 amino acids. The germline CDR1 and CDR2 sequences are SGHDN and FVKESK. The J segment lost 5 bases and the V segment lost 6 bases, leaving 7 bases of the junction unmatched. CDR3 protein: CASSRWTGAYGYTF. DNA of the CDR3: TGTGCCAGCAGTCGATGGACAGGGGCTTATGGCTACACCTTC.

This clone was picked up a small number of times. The rearrangement uses TRBV7-9 and TRBJ2-1, with 8 bases matching TRBD1. V gave up 3 bases and J gave up 5 bases; unmatched junction bases: 3. The germline gives CDR1 SEHNR, CDR2 FQNEAQ (reference sequence). CDR3 length: 14 amino acids. CDR3 sequence: CASSFQGANNEQFF. For the CDR3, the DNA is TGTGCCAGCAGCTTCCAGGGGGCGAACAATGAGCAGTTCTTC.

The chain recombines TRBV28 with TRBJ1-4; D uncertain. The V end lost 4 bases, the J end lost 11 bases, and 14 bases lay between the germline ends. Germline-derived CDR1 and CDR2 are MDHEN and SYDVKM. This CDR3 is 13 amino acids long. CDR3: CASSSSLRDKLFF. The CDR3 nucleotides are TGTGCCAGCAGTTCTTCTCTCCGAGACAAACTGTTTTTT.

This sequence joins TRBV7-3 and TRBJ2-2; the match to TRBD2 covers 10 bases. The CDR3 is 16 amino acids. Germline V lookup: CDR1 SGHTA, CDR2 FQGTGA. V lost 5 bases and J lost 2; bases outside the gene matches: 5. CDR3 residues: CASSAPSGSNTGELFF. CDR3 DNA: TGTGCCAGCAGCGCTCCTAGCGGGAGTAACACCGGGGAGCTGTTTTTT. The full variable domain, with the rest looked up from reference TRBV7-3 and TRBJ2-2, is GAGVSQTPSNKVTEKGKYVELRCDPISGHTALYWYRQSLGQGPEFLIYFQGTGAADDSGLPNDRFFAVRPEGSVSTLKIQRTERGDSAVYLCASSAPSGSNTGELFFGEGSRLTVL.

This sequence joins TRBV5-6 and TRBJ1-4; 7 bases fit TRBD1. This CDR3 comprises 14 residues. Germline CDR1 and CDR2: SGHDT and YYEEEE. V shed 0 bases, J shed 8 bases, and the junction held 4 bases outside the gene matches. CDR3 sequence reads: CASSLEGALEKLFF. The CDR3 region has the DNA TGTGCCAGCAGCTTGGAGGGGGCATTAGAAAAACTGTTTTTT. Full variable domain (remainder filled in from reference TRBV5-6 and TRBJ1-4): DAGVTQSPTHLIKTRGQQVTLRCSPKSGHDTVSWYQQALGQGPQFIFQYYEEEERQRGNFPDRFSGHQFPNYSSELNVNALLLGDSALYLCASSLEGALEKLFFGSGTQLSVL.

The chain joins TRBV20-1 to TRBJ2-7; D is ambiguous. Germline V gene sequence: CDR1 DFQATT, CDR2 SNEGSKA (reference sequence). V gave up 7 bases and J gave up 4 bases, with 8 bases separating them. CDR3 size: 10 residues. The CDR3: CSVERYEQYF. DNA of the CDR3: TGCAGTGTGGAGAGGTACGAGCAGTACTTC.

This chain joins TRBV10-3 and TRBJ2-7; 8 positions match TRBD1. V trimming: 6 bases; J trimming: 5 bases; junction bases outside the gene matches: 12. Germline CDR1 is ENHRY and CDR2 is SYGVKD. The CDR3 has 15 residues. CDR3: CAISGETTGDHEQYF. CDR3 coding DNA: TGTGCCATCAGCGGCGAGACGACAGGGGACCACGAGCAGTACTTC.

The CDR3 loop is CASSPDKSYEQYF. For the CDR3, the DNA is TGTGCCAGTAGTCCCGACAAGTCCTACGAGCAGTACTTC. The chain has TRBV19 and TRBJ2-7; D is ambiguous. Germline values: CDR1 LNHDA, CDR2 SQIVND (reference sequence). Trimming removed 5 bases from V and 1 base from J, with 9 bases in between. There are 13 residues in the CDR3.

The V and J genes are TRBV28 and TRBJ1-4; no reliable D call. Germline CDR1 is MDHEN and CDR2 is SYDVKM. CDR3 length: 16 amino acids. Trimming left V 2 bases short and J 1 base short, with 11 bases between. The CDR3 sequence: CASSLAGARTNEKLFF. The CDR3 DNA is TGTGCCAGCAGTTTAGCAGGTGCCCGAACTAATGAAAAACTGTTTTTT.

V is TRBV28 and J is TRBJ2-1; 14 bases match TRBD2. The CDR3 has 16 residues. J was trimmed by 9 bases and V by 4 bases; bases with no gene match: 8. Germline lookup yields CDR1 MDHEN and CDR2 SYDVKM. The CDR3 region has the DNA TGTGCCAGCAGTTCCTGGGGACTAGCGGGGGAAGGTGAGCAGTTCTTC. Translated: CASSSWGLAGEGEQFF.

The sample holds a few counts of this clone. The chain employs TRBV6-5 and TRBJ2-1; weak D call: TRBD1 (5 bases). V dropped 3 bases and J dropped 0 bases, with 12 bases sitting between them. Germline CDR1 reads MNHEY; CDR2 reads SVGAGI. CDR3 length: 16 residues. CDR3 coding DNA: TGTGCCAGCAGTTATTGGGGCCCCCTCTCCTACAATGAGCAGTTCTTC. It encodes CASSYWGPLSYNEQFF.

There are a few counts of this clone. V is TRBV5-5 and J is TRBJ2-3, with unresolved D. With 4 bases removed from V and 5 bases from J, the gap between germline ends came to 17 bases. This CDR3 region has 15 residues. Germline V CDR1 and CDR2: SGHKS, YYEKEE (reference sequence). The CDR3 DNA reads TGTGCCAGCAGCCCGACTTCGAGGCCGTTAGATACGCAGTATTTT. Amino acid sequence: CASSPTSRPLDTQYF.

This chain uses TRBV5-1 with TRBJ2-1, with a possible D match to TRBD1 (5 bases). The CDR3 is 14 amino acids. Germline CDR1 is SGHRS and CDR2 is YFSETQ. The ends were cut back, 1 base at V and 0 bases at J, with 5 bases in the middle. The CDR3 here is CASSLQGSYNEQFF. CDR3 in DNA: TGCGCCAGCAGCTTGCAGGGCTCCTACAATGAGCAGTTCTTC.

The chain uses TRBV19 and TRBJ2-1; unclear D gene. Trimming took 3 bases from V and 0 from J, leaving 15 bases between them. CDR1 is LNHDA, CDR2 SQIVND, per germline (reference sequence). The CDR3 spans 17 residues. The CDR3 bases are TGTGCCAGTAGTATGCCCCCCCGCCGGAGCTCCTACAATGAGCAGTTCTTC. Residues: CASSMPPRRSSYNEQFF.

V is TRBV6-1 and J is TRBJ2-7; TRBD2 matches at 7 bases. CDR1 and CDR2 (germline): MNHNS, SASEGT. CDR3 length equals 16 residues. The ends lost 4 bases at V and 3 bases at J; junction bases unmatched: 12. This CDR3 reads CASSGLLSGKSYEQYF. Written as DNA, the CDR3 is TGTGCCAGCAGTGGACTCTTAAGCGGGAAGAGCTACGAGCAGTACTTC.

V and J are TRBV7-8 and TRBJ1-4, with D maybe TRBD1 (6 bases). V lost 2 bases, J lost 8 bases, and 18 bases lay in between. From germline, CDR1 is SGHVS and CDR2 FQNEAQ. The CDR3 runs to 16 residues. Here the CDR3 reads CASSLIRGEGGEKLFF. In nucleotides, the CDR3 is TGTGCCAGCAGCTTAATCAGGGGCGAAGGAGGAGAAAAACTGTTTTTT.